This T cell receptor (beta chain) emerged from a study of T cell changes during pregnancy in multiple sclerosis. Trimming took 3 bases from V and 3 from J, leaving 8 bases between them. The germline V gene encodes CDR1 SNHLY and CDR2 FYNNEI. There are 13 residues in the CDR3. Sequenced by immunoSEQ multiplex PCR; TCRdb stores in-frame clones only, minus some. The sample records about 47,000 clones, nearly 95% being singletons. The clonotype originates from a female donor with multiple sclerosis, enrolled in a pregnancy study. Here the sequenced sample was peripheral blood, taken in the third trimester of pregnancy. The chain uses TRBV2 and TRBJ1-2, with D unclear. The CDR3: CASSDREDYGYTF. As DNA, the CDR3 is TGTGCCAGCAGTGATCGCGAGGACTATGGCTACACCTTC.